A selection of T cell receptor beta chains follows, all from one sample in a study of blood T cell repertoires in COVID-19. Assay used: immunoSEQ multiplex PCR; TCRdb lists only in-frame clones, some missing. The sample consists of some 220,000 clones, about 87% of them appearing once. The sequencing input was PBMCs or T cells enriched from blood (not recorded which). Receptor source: a woman younger than 45 who had recovered from COVID-19. Both conserved end residues are part of each CDR3. A D gene is named only where the DNA matches it firmly. Some rows have no size entry. The others give once, few or many, or a class for an expanded clone.

V: TRBV5-1
D: .
size: .
J: TRBJ2-5
DNA: TGCGCCAGCAGCCGGGGAGGCGGGGAAGAGACCCAGTACTTC
CDR3: CASSRGGGEETQYF

V: TRBV3-1/TRBV3-2
D: TRBD2
size: .
J: TRBJ2-1
DNA: TGTGCCAGCAGCCAAGTCGGGGGGGCCATGAATGAGCAGTTCTTC
CDR3: CASSQVGGAMNEQFF

V: TRBV28
D: TRBD1
size: once
J: TRBJ2-2
DNA: TGTGCCAGCAGTTTAATTTGGACAGGGCGCCCCGGGGAGCTGTTTTTT
CDR3: CASSLIWTGRPGELFF

V: TRBV2
D: .
size: few
J: TRBJ1-5
DNA: TGTGCCAGCAGCGACGACAGCTTCAATCAGCCCCAGCATTTT
CDR3: CASSDDSFNQPQHF

V: TRBV7-8
D: TRBD2
size: once
J: TRBJ2-1
DNA: TGTGCCAGCAGCTTAGCGCGGGGGAGCGGGGGGAGGTACAATGAGCAGTTCTTC
CDR3: CASSLARGSGGRYNEQFF

V: TRBV7-3
D: TRBD2
size: .
J: TRBJ2-3
DNA: TGTGCCAGCAGCGTATTAGCGGGGGGCGCAGATACGCAGTATTTT
CDR3: CASSVLAGGADTQYF

V: TRBV24-1
D: .
size: .
J: TRBJ2-1
DNA: TGTGCCACCAGTGATACCGACTCGACGAGGAACAATGAGCAGTTCTTC
CDR3: CATSDTDSTRNNEQFF

V: TRBV7-6
D: .
size: .
J: TRBJ2-5
DNA: TGTGCCAGCAGCCAGACTGGACAAGAGACCCAGTACTTC
CDR3: CASSQTGQETQYF

V: TRBV15
D: TRBD1
size: .
J: TRBJ1-4
DNA: TGTGCCACCAGCCGCAGCCCAGGGGGGAATAATGAAAAACTGTTTTTT
CDR3: CATSRSPGGNNEKLFF

V: TRBV18
D: .
size: .
J: TRBJ1-1
DNA: TGTGCCAGCTCACCATTCGTCACTCACACTGAAGCTTTCTTT
CDR3: CASSPFVTHTEAFF

V: TRBV19
D: TRBD2
size: once
J: TRBJ2-3
DNA: TGTGCCAGTAGTCTTGGACTAGCGGGGGGGCCCACAGATACGCAGTATTTT
CDR3: CASSLGLAGGPTDTQYF

V: TRBV11-3
D: TRBD2
size: .
J: TRBJ2-5
DNA: TGTGCCAGCAGCTTAGGGACTAGTCAAGAGACCCAGTACTTC
CDR3: CASSLGTSQETQYF

V: TRBV13
D: TRBD2
size: .
J: TRBJ2-1
DNA: TGTGCCAGCAGCTTAGGCCGGCCGACTAGCGGGGCCCGCTCCTACAATGAGCAGTTCTTC
CDR3: CASSLGRPTSGARSYNEQFF

V: TRBV3-1/TRBV3-2
D: .
size: .
J: TRBJ1-6
DNA: TGTGCCAGCAGCCAAGGCCGGGGATTGTCACCCCTCCACTTT
CDR3: CASSQGRGLSPLHF

V: TRBV7-2
D: TRBD2
size: .
J: TRBJ2-3
DNA: TGTGCCAGCGGAAGAGCTAGCGGGGGGGCGAGAGATACGCAGTATTTT
CDR3: CASGRASGGARDTQYF

V: TRBV5-1
D: .
size: .
J: TRBJ2-3
DNA: TGCGCCAGCAGCTTGCCAGGGGTTTATGCTACAGATACGCAGTATTTT
CDR3: CASSLPGVYATDTQYF

V: TRBV4-1
D: .
size: .
J: TRBJ1-1
DNA: TGCGCCAGCAGCCAAGCCTCCCTGCAGGATAAGTCAGTCCTCCCGGAAGCTTTCTTT
CDR3: CASSQASLQDKSVLPEAFF

V: TRBV5-6
D: .
size: .
J: TRBJ1-6
DNA: TGTGCCAGCAGCTCGGTCCAGGGTTGGGCCCTCCACTTT
CDR3: CASSSVQGWALHF

V: TRBV5-4
D: TRBD1
size: .
J: TRBJ2-5
DNA: TGTGCCAGCAGCCCTGGAGGACAGGTAGAGACCCAGTACTTC
CDR3: CASSPGGQVETQYF

V: TRBV6-5
D: .
size: once
J: TRBJ2-5
DNA: TGTGCCAGCAGTTACTCTACAGGGAAGACCCAGTACTTC
CDR3: CASSYSTGKTQYF

V: TRBV7-9
D: TRBD2
size: .
J: TRBJ2-3
DNA: TGTGCCAGCAGCTTAGGACGGGGGGGCAGCGATACGCAGTATTTT
CDR3: CASSLGRGGSDTQYF

V: TRBV7-6
D: TRBD1
size: .
J: TRBJ1-3
DNA: TGTGCCAGCAGCTTAACACCTACCGGGACAGGGGATCTCACCAGCTCTGGAAACACCATATATTTT
CDR3: CASSLTPTGTGDLTSSGNTIYF

V: TRBV19
D: .
size: .
J: TRBJ2-3
DNA: TGTGCCAGTAGTATGGACGGGGGCGGGGGAACAGATACGCAGTATTTT
CDR3: CASSMDGGGGTDTQYF

V: TRBV11-2
D: .
size: .
J: TRBJ1-6
DNA: TGTGCCAGCAGCTGGACAGTGCCAGTCTCACCCCTCCACTTT
CDR3: CASSWTVPVSPLHF

V: TRBV7-2
D: .
size: .
J: TRBJ2-7
DNA: TGTGCCAGCAGCTTAAGGGCGGGGTCCTACGAGCAGTACTTC
CDR3: CASSLRAGSYEQYF

V: TRBV13
D: .
size: .
J: TRBJ2-5
DNA: TGTGCCAGCAGCAAACGGGTACGAGAGACCCAGTACTTC
CDR3: CASSKRVRETQYF

V: TRBV6-5
D: .
size: .
J: TRBJ2-5
DNA: TGTGCCAGCACCGGTAGTAACCTACTACAAGAGACCCAGTACTTC
CDR3: CASTGSNLLQETQYF

V: TRBV7-6
D: TRBD2
size: .
J: TRBJ2-3
DNA: TGTGCCAGCAGCGAGACTAGCGTTAAAGATACGCAGTATTTT
CDR3: CASSETSVKDTQYF

V: TRBV27
D: .
size: once
J: TRBJ1-1
DNA: TGTGCCAGCAGTAATTTGGGCGCTGAAGCTTTCTTT
CDR3: CASSNLGAEAFF

V: TRBV25-1
D: TRBD2
size: .
J: TRBJ2-1
DNA: TGTGCCAGCAGACCCACTAGCGGGGGGTTGGGTGAGCAGTTCTTC
CDR3: CASRPTSGGLGEQFF

V: TRBV7-6
D: .
size: .
J: TRBJ1-5
DNA: TGTGCCAGCAGCTTAGTGCAGGGTGGCAATCAGCCCCAGCATTTT
CDR3: CASSLVQGGNQPQHF

V: TRBV5-5
D: .
size: .
J: TRBJ1-2
DNA: TGTGCCAGCAGCTTGGCAGGGTCGGATGGCTACACCTTC
CDR3: CASSLAGSDGYTF

V: TRBV7-6
D: .
size: .
J: TRBJ2-7
DNA: TGTGCCAGCAGCTTATCCGGGAGCTCCTACGAGCAGTACTTC
CDR3: CASSLSGSSYEQYF

V: TRBV2
D: .
size: .
J: TRBJ1-2
DNA: TGTGCCAGCAGTGAGAGGCGGCCCTTCAACTATGGCTACACCTTC
CDR3: CASSERRPFNYGYTF

V: TRBV4-1
D: TRBD1
size: .
J: TRBJ1-1
DNA: TGCGCCAGCAGCCAAGGACAGGGCAGCATGAACACTGAAGCTTTCTTT
CDR3: CASSQGQGSMNTEAFF

V: TRBV2
D: .
size: once
J: TRBJ1-2
DNA: TGTGCCAGCAGTGAAGTGGAGGGAGGGTATGGCTACACCTTC
CDR3: CASSEVEGGYGYTF

V: TRBV6-5
D: .
size: .
J: TRBJ1-6
DNA: TGTGCCGGCGCTCAGGGCCGTAATTCACCCCTCCACTTT
CDR3: CAGAQGRNSPLHF

V: TRBV4-3
D: .
size: .
J: TRBJ1-5
DNA: TGCGCCAGCAGCCAATCAAGGGGAGGTGATCAGCCCCAGCATTTT
CDR3: CASSQSRGGDQPQHF

V: TRBV6-5
D: .
size: .
J: TRBJ2-7
DNA: TGTGCCAGCAGTTCGGACAGTTACGAGCAGTACTTC
CDR3: CASSSDSYEQYF

V: TRBV25-1
D: .
size: once
J: TRBJ1-1
DNA: TGTGCCAGCAGTGATTCCGGTATCACTGAAGCTTTCTTT
CDR3: CASSDSGITEAFF

V: TRBV7-2
D: TRBD2
size: .
J: TRBJ2-3
DNA: TGTGCCAGCAGCGCAACTAGCGGGGACACAGATACGCAGTATTTT
CDR3: CASSATSGDTDTQYF

V: TRBV27
D: TRBD1
size: .
J: TRBJ2-7
DNA: TGTGCCAGCAGTTCTTGGACAGGCTACGAGCAGTACTTC
CDR3: CASSSWTGYEQYF

V: TRBV12-3/TRBV12-4
D: TRBD1
size: .
J: TRBJ2-5
DNA: TGTGCCAGCAGTTGGGACAGGGCGGAGACCCAGTACTTC
CDR3: CASSWDRAETQYF

V: TRBV7-9
D: TRBD2
size: .
J: TRBJ2-1
DNA: TGTGCCAGCAGCAACTTTGGCGGGGGGGCAGGTGAGCAGTTCTTC
CDR3: CASSNFGGGAGEQFF

V: TRBV6-4
D: TRBD1
size: .
J: TRBJ1-6
DNA: TGTGCCAGCAGTGAGGGCAGGGGGAATTCACCCCTCCACTTT
CDR3: CASSEGRGNSPLHF

V: TRBV18
D: .
size: .
J: TRBJ2-4
DNA: TGTGCCAGCTCACCCCAGGACAGCGGATTTCTAAACATTCAGTACTTC
CDR3: CASSPQDSGFLNIQYF

V: TRBV7-3
D: TRBD2
size: .
J: TRBJ2-5
DNA: TGTGCCAGCAGCCCGCCCGGGACTAGCCATCCCCAGTACTTC
CDR3: CASSPPGTSHPQYF

V: TRBV19
D: TRBD1
size: .
J: TRBJ1-2
DNA: TGTGCCAGTAGTATAGCTCCTTCCGGGACAGCGATCTATGGCTACACCTTC
CDR3: CASSIAPSGTAIYGYTF

V: TRBV6-5
D: .
size: .
J: TRBJ1-5
DNA: TGTGCCAGCAGTTATGACGGGGGTAGCAATCAGCCCCAGCATTTT
CDR3: CASSYDGGSNQPQHF

V: TRBV3-1/TRBV3-2
D: .
size: .
J: TRBJ1-1
DNA: TGTGCCAGCAGATCAGGGGTAAACACTGAAGCTTTCTTT
CDR3: CASRSGVNTEAFF

V: TRBV5-1
D: TRBD2
size: .
J: TRBJ2-1
DNA: TGCGCCAGCTTTACCGGGACTAGCGGCTACAATGAGCAGTTCTTC
CDR3: CASFTGTSGYNEQFF